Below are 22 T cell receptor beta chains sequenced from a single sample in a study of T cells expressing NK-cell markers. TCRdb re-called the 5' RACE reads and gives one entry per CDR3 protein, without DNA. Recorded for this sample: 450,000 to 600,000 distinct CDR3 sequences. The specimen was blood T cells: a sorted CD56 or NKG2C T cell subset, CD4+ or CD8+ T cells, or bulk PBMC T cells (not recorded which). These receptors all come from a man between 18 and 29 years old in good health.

CDR3: CASSESLYGIQYF. The rearrangement uses TRBV25-1 and TRBJ2-4. This CDR3 spans 13 amino acids. Germline V CDR1 and CDR2: MGHDK, SYGVNS.

The CDR3 here is CASSPARVEDQPQHF. The chain combines TRBV18 with TRBJ1-5; TCRdb proposes TRBD1, but this gene call is untestable without DNA. This CDR3 comprises 15 residues. Germline CDR1 KGHSH, CDR2 LQKENI.

The chain's CDR3 is CASLNRANTEAFF. This chain joins TRBV6-2 or TRBV6-3 and TRBJ1-1; TCRdb reports TRBD1, a call that lacks DNA to check it against. Germline loops: CDR1 MNHEY, CDR2 SVGEGT. This CDR3 is 13 amino acids long.

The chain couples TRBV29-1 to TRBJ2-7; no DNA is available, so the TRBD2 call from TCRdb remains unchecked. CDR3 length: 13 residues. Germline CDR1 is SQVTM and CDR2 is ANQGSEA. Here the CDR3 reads CSAETSTPSEQYF.

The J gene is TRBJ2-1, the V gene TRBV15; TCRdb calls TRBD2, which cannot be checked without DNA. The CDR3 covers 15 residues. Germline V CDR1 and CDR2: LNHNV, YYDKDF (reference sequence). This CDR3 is CATSRDETSGNEQFF.

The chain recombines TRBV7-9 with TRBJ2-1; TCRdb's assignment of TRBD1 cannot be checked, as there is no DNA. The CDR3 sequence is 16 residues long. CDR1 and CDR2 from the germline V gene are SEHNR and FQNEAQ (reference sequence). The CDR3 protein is CASFTGGRTSYNEQFF.

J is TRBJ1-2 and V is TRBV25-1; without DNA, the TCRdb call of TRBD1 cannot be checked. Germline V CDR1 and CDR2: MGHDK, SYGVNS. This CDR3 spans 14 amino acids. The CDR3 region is CASSPPQLNYGYTF.

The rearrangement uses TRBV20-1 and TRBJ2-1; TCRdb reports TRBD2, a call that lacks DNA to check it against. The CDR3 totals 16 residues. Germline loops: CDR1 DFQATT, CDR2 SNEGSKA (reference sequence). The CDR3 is CSALSLGTSGSRLQFF.

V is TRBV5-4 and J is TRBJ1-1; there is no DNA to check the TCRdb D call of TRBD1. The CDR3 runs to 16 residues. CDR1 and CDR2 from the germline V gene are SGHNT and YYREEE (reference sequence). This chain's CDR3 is CASSLGPGQGNTEAFF. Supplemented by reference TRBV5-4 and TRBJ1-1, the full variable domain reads ETGVTQSPTHLIKTRGQQVTLRCSSQSGHNTVSWYQQALGQGPQFIFQYYREEENGRGNFPPRFSGLQFPNYSSELNVNALELDDSALYLCASSLGPGQGNTEAFFGQGTRLTVV.

This CDR3 is CASSELAGADNEQFF. The chain links TRBV4-3 to TRBJ2-1; TCRdb selects TRBD2, and the lack of DNA leaves this call unchecked. CDR1 is LGHNA and CDR2 is YSLEER in the germline V gene. The length of the CDR3 is 15 residues.

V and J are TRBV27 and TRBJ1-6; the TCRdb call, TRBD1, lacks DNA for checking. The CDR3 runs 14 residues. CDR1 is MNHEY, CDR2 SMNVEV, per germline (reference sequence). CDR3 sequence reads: CASSEQGAASPLHF.

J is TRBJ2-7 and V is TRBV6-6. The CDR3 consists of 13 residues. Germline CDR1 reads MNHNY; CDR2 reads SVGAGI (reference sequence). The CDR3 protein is CATSSTRLREQYF.

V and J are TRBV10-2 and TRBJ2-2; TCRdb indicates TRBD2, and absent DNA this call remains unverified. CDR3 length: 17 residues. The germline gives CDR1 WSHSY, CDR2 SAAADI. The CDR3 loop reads CASSEGLLIGVTGELFF.

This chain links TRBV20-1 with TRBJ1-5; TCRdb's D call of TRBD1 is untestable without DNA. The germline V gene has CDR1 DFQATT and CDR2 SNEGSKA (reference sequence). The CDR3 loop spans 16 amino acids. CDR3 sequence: CSAFLIQGANNQPQHF.

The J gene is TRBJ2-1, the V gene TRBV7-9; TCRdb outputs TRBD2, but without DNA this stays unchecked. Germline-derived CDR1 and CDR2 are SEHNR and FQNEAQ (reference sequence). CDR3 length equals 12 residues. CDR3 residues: CANDGRANEQFF. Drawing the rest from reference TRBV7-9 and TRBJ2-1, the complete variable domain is DTGVSQNPRHKITKRGQNVTFRCDPISEHNRLYWYRQTLGQGPEFLTYFQNEAQLEKSRLLSDRFSAERPKGSFSTLEIQRTEQGDSAMYLCANDGRANEQFFGPGTRLTVL.

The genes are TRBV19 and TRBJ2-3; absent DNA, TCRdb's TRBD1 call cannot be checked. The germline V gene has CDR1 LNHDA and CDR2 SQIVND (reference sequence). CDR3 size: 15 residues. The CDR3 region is CASSFSGVGADTQYF.

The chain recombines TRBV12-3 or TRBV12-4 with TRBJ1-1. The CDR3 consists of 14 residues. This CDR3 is CASSLEMASSEAFF.

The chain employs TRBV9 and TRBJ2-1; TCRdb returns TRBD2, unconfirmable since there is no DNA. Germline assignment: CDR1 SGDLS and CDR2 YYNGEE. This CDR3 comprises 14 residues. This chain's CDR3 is CASSVYDGRNEQFF.

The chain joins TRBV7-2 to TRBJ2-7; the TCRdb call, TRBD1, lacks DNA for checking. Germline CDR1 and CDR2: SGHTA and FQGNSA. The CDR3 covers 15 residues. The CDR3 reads CASSPGGLVMYEQYF.

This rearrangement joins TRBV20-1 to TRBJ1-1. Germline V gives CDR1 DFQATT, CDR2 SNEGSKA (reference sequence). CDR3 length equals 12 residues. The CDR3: CSAQRSQTEAFF.

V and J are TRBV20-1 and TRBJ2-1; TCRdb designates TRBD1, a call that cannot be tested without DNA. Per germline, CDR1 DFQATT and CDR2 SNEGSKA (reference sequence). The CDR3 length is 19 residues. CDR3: CSASLIIPGGTHSYNEQFF.

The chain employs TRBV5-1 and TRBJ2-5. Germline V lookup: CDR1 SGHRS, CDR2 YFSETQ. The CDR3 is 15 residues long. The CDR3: CASSLAGRSQETQYF.